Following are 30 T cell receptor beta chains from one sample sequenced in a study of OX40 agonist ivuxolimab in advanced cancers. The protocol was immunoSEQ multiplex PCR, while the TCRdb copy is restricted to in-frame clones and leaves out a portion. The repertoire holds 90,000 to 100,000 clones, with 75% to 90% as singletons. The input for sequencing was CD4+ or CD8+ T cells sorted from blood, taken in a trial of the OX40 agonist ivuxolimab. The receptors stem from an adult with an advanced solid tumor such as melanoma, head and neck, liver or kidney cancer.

CDR3: CASSLGRRVYNEQFF. CDR3 nucleotides: TGTGCCAGCAGCTTAGGAAGGAGGGTTTACAATGAGCAGTTCTTC. The chain recombines TRBV7-9 with TRBJ2-1; D is possibly TRBD2 (6 bases). The V gene lost 1 base and the J gene lost 4 bases, with 11 bases spanning the gap. The germline V gene has CDR1 SEHNR and CDR2 FQNEAQ (reference sequence). The CDR3 loop spans 15 amino acids.

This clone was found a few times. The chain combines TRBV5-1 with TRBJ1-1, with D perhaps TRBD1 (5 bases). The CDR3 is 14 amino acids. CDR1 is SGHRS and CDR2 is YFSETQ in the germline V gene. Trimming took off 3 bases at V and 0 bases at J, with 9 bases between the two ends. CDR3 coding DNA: TGCGCCAGCAGCTCGGCGGGGGTGAACACTGAAGCTTTCTTT. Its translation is CASSSAGVNTEAFF. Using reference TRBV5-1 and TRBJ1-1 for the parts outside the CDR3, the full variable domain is KAGVTQTPRYLIKTRGQQVTLSCSPISGHRSVSWYQQTPGQGLQFLFEYFSETQRNKGNFPGRFSGRQFSNSRSEMNVSTLELGDSALYLCASSSAGVNTEAFFGQGTRLTVV.

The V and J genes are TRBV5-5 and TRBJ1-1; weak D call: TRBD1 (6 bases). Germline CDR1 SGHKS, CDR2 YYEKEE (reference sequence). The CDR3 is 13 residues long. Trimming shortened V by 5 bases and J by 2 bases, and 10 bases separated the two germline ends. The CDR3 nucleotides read TGTGCCAGCAGTTTGACAGGCAACACTGAAGCTTTCTTT. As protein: CASSLTGNTEAFF. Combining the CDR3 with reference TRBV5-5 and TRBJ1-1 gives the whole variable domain DAGVTQSPTHLIKTRGQQVTLRCSPISGHKSVSWYQQVLGQGPQFIFQYYEKEERGRGNFPDRFSARQFPNYSSELNVNALLLGDSALYLCASSLTGNTEAFFGQGTRLTVV.

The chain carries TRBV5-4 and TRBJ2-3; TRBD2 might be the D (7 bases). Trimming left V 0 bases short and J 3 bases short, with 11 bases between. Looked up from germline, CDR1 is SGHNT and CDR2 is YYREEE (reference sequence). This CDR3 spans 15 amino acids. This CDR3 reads CASSLGGRGTDTQYF. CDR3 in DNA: TGTGCCAGCAGCTTGGGGGGGAGGGGGACAGATACGCAGTATTTT.

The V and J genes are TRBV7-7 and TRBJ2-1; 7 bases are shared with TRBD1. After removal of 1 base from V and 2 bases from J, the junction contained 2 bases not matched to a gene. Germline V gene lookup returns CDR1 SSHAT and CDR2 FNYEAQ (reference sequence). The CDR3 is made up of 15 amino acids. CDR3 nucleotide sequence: TGTGCCAGCAGCTTAGGACAGGGACCCTACAATGAGCAGTTCTTC. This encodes CASSLGQGPYNEQFF.

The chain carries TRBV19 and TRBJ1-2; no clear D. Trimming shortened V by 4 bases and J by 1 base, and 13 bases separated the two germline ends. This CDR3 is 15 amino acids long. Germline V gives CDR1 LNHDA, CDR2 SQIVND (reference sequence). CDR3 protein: CASSTAEGFNYGYTF. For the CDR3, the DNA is TGTGCCAGTAGTACCGCCGAGGGATTTAACTATGGCTACACCTTC.

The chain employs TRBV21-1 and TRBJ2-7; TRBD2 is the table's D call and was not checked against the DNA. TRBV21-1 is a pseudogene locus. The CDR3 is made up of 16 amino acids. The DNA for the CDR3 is TGTGCCAGCAGCAAACCCCAACTAGCGGAGCCCTACGAGCAGTACGTC. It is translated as CASSKPQLAEPYEQYV.

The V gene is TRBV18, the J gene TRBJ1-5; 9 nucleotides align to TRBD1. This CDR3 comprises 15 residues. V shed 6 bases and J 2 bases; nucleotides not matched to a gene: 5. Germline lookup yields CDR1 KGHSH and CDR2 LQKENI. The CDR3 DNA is TGTGCCAGCTCGTCACGGGACAGGGGCAATCAGCCCCAGCATTTT. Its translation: CASSSRDRGNQPQHF.

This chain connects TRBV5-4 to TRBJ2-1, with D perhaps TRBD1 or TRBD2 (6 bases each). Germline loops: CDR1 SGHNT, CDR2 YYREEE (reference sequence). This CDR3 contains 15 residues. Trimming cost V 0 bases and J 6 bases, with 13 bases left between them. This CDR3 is CASSLEGGMRNEQFF. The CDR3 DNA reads TGTGCCAGCAGCTTGGAGGGGGGAATGCGCAATGAGCAGTTCTTC.

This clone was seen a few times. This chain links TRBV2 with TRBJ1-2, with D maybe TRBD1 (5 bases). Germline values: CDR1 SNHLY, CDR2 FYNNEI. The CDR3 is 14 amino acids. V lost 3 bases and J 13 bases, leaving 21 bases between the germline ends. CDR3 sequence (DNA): TGTGCCAGCAGTGACGCCCGGGGTCAGGGCGAGGCCACCTTC. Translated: CASSDARGQGEATF.

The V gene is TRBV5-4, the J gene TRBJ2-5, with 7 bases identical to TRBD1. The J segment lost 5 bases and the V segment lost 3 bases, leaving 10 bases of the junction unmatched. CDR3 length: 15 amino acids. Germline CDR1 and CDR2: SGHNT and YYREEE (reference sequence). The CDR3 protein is CASSSSQGSGETQYF. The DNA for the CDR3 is TGTGCCAGCAGCTCCTCACAGGGGTCAGGGGAGACCCAGTACTTC.

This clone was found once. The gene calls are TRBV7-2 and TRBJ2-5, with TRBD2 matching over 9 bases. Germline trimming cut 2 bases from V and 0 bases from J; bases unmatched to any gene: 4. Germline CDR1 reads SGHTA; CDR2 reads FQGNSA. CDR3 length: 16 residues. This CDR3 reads CASSLRAGGYQETQYF. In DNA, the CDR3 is TGTGCCAGCAGCTTAAGGGCGGGAGGGTACCAAGAGACCCAGTACTTC.

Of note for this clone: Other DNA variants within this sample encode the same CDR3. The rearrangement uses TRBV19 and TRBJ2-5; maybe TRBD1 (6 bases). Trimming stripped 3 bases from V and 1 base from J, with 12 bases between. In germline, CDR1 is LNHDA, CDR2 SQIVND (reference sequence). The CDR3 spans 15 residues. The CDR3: CASSMLQGSQETQYF. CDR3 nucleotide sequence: TGTGCCAGTAGTATGCTACAGGGTTCCCAAGAGACCCAGTACTTC.

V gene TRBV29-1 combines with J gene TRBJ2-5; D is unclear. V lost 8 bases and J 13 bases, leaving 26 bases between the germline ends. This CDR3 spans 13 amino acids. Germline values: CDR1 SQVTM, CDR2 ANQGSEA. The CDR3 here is CSSYSVRDGYMYF. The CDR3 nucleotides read TGCAGCTCCTACTCCGTTAGAGACGGATACATGTACTTC.

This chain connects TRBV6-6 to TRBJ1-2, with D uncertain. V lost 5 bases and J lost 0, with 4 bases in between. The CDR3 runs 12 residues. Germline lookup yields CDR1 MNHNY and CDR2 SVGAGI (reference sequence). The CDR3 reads CASSRANYGYTF. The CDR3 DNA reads TGTGCCAGCAGTAGAGCTAACTATGGCTACACCTTC.

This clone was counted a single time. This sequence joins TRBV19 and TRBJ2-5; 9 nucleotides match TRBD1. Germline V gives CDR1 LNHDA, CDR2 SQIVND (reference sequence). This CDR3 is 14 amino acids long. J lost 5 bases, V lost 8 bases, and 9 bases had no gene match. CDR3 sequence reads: CASSSGTGYETQYF. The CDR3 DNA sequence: TGTGCCAGTTCCTCCGGGACAGGGTACGAGACCCAGTACTTC.

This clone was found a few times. The DNA for the CDR3 is TGCGCCAGCAGCTTGACGGACGGCTATGGCTACACCTTC. This encodes CASSLTDGYGYTF. The genes are TRBV5-1 and TRBJ1-2; D uncertain. V was clipped by 1 base and J by 4 bases, with 8 bases between them. The CDR3 extends over 13 amino acids. CDR1 is SGHRS, CDR2 YFSETQ, per germline.

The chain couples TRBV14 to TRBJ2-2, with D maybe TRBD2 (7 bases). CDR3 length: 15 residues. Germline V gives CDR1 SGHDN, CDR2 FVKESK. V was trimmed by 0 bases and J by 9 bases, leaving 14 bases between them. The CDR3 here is CASSQDGGAARELFF. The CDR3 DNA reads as TGTGCCAGCAGCCAAGATGGGGGGGCCGCCCGGGAGCTGTTTTTT.

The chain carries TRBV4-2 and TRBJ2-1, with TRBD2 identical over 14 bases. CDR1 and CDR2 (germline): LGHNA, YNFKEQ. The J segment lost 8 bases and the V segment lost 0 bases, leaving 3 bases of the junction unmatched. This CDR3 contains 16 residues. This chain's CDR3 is CASSQETSGRAHEQFF. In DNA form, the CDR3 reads TGTGCCAGCAGCCAAGAGACTAGCGGGAGGGCACATGAGCAGTTCTTC.

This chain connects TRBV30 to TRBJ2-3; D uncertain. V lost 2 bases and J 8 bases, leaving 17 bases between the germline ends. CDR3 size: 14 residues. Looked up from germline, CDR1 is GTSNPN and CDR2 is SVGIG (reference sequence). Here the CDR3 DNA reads TGTGCCTGGAGTCTAGAAGGACGGGCCGGTACGCAGTATTTT. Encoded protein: CAWSLEGRAGTQYF.

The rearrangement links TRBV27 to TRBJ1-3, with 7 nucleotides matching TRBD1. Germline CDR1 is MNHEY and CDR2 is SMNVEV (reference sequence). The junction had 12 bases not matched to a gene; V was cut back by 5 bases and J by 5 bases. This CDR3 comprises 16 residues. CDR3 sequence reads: CASSLTGALLRNTIYF. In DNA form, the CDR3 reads TGTGCCAGCAGTCTTACAGGGGCGCTCCTTAGAAACACCATATATTTT.

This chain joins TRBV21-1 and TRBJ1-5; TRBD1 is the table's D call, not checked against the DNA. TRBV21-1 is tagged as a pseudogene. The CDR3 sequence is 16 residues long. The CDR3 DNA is TGTGCCAGCATCGATCCGGGACAGCGAGATTTTCAGCCCCAGCATTTT. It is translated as CASIDPGQRDFQPQHF.

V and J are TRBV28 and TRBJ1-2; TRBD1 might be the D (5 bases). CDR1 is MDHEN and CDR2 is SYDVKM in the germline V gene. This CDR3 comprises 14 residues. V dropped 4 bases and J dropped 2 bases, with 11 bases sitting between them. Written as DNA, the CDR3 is TGTGCCAGCAGTTCAGGACAAACAAACTATGGCTACACCTTC. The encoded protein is CASSSGQTNYGYTF.

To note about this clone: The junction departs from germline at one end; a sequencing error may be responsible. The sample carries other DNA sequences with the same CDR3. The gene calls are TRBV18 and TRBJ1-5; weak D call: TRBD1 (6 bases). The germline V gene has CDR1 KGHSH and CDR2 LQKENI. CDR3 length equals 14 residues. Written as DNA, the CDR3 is TGTGCCAGCTCCCCACAAGGGGGGAATCAGCCCCAGCATTTT. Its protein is CASSPQGGNQPQHF.

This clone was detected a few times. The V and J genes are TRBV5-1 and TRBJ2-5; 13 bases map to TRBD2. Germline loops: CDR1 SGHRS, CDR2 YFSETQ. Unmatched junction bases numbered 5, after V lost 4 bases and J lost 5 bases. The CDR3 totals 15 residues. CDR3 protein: CASSPGTSGTETQYF. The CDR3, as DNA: TGCGCCAGCAGCCCTGGGACTAGCGGGACCGAGACCCAGTACTTC.

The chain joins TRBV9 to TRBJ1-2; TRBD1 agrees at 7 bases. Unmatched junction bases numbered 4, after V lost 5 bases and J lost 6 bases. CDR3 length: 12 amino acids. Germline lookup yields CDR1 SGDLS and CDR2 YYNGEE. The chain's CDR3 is CASSRTGNGYTF. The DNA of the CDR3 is TGTGCCAGCAGTCGGACAGGAAATGGCTACACCTTC.

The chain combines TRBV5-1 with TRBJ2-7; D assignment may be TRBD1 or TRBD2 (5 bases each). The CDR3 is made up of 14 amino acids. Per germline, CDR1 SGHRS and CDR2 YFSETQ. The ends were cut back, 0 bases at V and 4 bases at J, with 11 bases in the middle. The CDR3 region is CASSLGGSEYEQYF. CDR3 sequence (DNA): TGCGCCAGCAGCTTGGGGGGGTCAGAGTACGAGCAGTACTTC.

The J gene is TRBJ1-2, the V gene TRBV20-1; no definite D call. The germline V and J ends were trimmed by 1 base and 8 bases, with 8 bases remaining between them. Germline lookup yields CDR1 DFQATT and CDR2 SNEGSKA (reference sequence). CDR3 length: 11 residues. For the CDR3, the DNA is TGCAGTGCTAGAGTACCCCCGGGCTACACCTTC. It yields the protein CSARVPPGYTF.

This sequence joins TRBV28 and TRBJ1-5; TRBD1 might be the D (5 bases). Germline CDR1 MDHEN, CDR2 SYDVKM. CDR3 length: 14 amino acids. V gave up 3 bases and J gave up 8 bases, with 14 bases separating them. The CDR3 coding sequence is TGTGCCAGCAGTTTCGCCCCAGGGACCGAGCCCCAGCATTTT. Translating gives CASSFAPGTEPQHF.

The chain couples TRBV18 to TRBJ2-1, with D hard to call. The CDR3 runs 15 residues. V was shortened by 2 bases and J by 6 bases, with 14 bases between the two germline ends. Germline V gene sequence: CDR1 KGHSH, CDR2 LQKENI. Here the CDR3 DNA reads TGTGCCAGCTCACCATCCCCCCAAGGAGCCAATGAGCAGTTCTTC. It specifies CASSPSPQGANEQFF. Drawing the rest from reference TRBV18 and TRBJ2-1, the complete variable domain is NAGVMQNPRHLVRRRGQEARLRCSPMKGHSHVYWYRQLPEEGLKFMVYLQKENIIDESGMPKERFSAEFPKEGPSILRIQQVVRGDSAAYFCASSPSPQGANEQFFGPGTRLTVL.